Listed below are T cell receptor beta chains from one sample, sequenced in a study of cytomegalovirus exposure and HLA in healthy donors. The repertoire was sequenced with immunoSEQ multiplex PCR; TCRdb's copy has only in-frame clones and lacks some. The table has about 150,000 clones, approximately 80% seen once; the top ten hold 3.5% to 5%. Sequences were obtained from PBMCs. The receptor source for this set is a male donor in good health and CMV-seronegative. Each CDR3 is given with its conserved first and last residue. D genes are given only for firm matches. Not all rows give a size; the values are once, few, many and, for expanded clones, a class.

v_call,clone_size,d_call,j_call,cdr3_nt,cdr3_aa
TRBV5-1,.,TRBD1,TRBJ2-5,TGCGCCAGCAGCCGGACAGGCCAAGAGACCCAGTACTTC,CASSRTGQETQYF
TRBV19,.,TRBD1,TRBJ1-2,TGTGCCAGTAGTACCCCCGACAGGGTACTAACTATGGGCTACACCTTC,CASSTPDRVLTMGYTF
TRBV9,.,.,TRBJ2-2,TGTGCCAGCAGCCCCAGCCAGGGCTCGAACACCGGGGAGCTGTTTTTT,CASSPSQGSNTGELFF
TRBV27,.,TRBD2,TRBJ2-7,TGTGCCAGCAGTGCAAGAAGCGGGAGTTTTCTCGGCTACGAGCAGTACTTC,CASSARSGSFLGYEQYF
TRBV5-4,.,.,TRBJ2-1,TGTGCCAGCAGGCGCGGAGGTAAGCAGTTCTTC,CASRRGGKQFF
TRBV7-9,.,TRBD2,TRBJ2-5,TGTGCCAGCATCAGGGTGGCTAGCGGGGCGGGAGAGACCCAGTACTTC,CASIRVASGAGETQYF
TRBV6-6,.,TRBD2,TRBJ2-5,TGTGCCAGCAGTTACGGGTTAGCGGGTGCAGAGACCCAGTACTTC,CASSYGLAGAETQYF
TRBV6-1,few,TRBD2,TRBJ2-2,TGTGCCACCCGGACTAGCGGGGGGGCCGGGGAGCTGTTTTTT,CATRTSGGAGELFF
TRBV21-1,.,.,TRBJ2-3,TGTGCCAGCCTGACTAGCGGAGACACAGATACGCAGTATTTT,CASLTSGDTDTQYF
TRBV9,.,.,TRBJ1-4,TGTGCCAGCAGCTCCCTGTCGGGGTCATCAACTAATGAAAAACTGTTTTTT,CASSSLSGSSTNEKLFF
TRBV14,.,.,TRBJ2-1,TGTGCCAGCAGCCAAGACGCCCTCCCCCACTTATACAATGAGCAGTTCTTC,CASSQDALPHLYNEQFF
TRBV2,few,.,TRBJ1-6,TGTGCCAGCAGTGAAGAGACAGGATATAATTCACCCCTCCACTTT,CASSEETGYNSPLHF
TRBV5-6,few,TRBD1,TRBJ1-2,TGTGCCAGCAGCTTTACGACAGGGGGCTTGGGGTTCTATGGGACCTTC,CASSFTTGGLGFYGTF
TRBV9,.,TRBD2,TRBJ2-1,TGTGCCAGCAGCGTAGTCGGTAGCGGGAGGGTTGAGCAGTTCTTC,CASSVVGSGRVEQFF
TRBV27,.,.,TRBJ2-7,TGTGCCAGCAGTCCCTCCGGACAGTTATACGAGCAGTACTTC,CASSPSGQLYEQYF
TRBV5-1,.,.,TRBJ2-7,TGCGCCAGCAGCATAGGGGACAATTACGAGCAGTACTTC,CASSIGDNYEQYF
TRBV10-2,.,.,TRBJ2-7,TGCGCCAGCAGTGATTTGGGGGCCGAGCAGTACTTC,CASSDLGAEQYF
TRBV7-7,once,TRBD2,TRBJ2-7,TGTGCTAGCAGCTTGGTTGAAGCGGGGGGTAAGCAGTACTTC,CASSLVEAGGKQYF
TRBV30,once,.,TRBJ2-7,TGTGCCTGGAGTGTAGCCGGGTTCGAGCAGTACTTC,CAWSVAGFEQYF
TRBV18,.,.,TRBJ1-4,TGTGCCAGCTCACGAGGGTTTCAAGCAACTAATGAAAAACTGTTTTTT,CASSRGFQATNEKLFF
TRBV6-6,.,TRBD1,TRBJ1-2,TGTGCCAGCAGTCTGAGACAGGGGGAAGATGGCTACACCTTC,CASSLRQGEDGYTF
TRBV6-6,.,.,TRBJ2-7,TGTGCCACTACCCCAGGGGATTACGAGCAGTACTTC,CATTPGDYEQYF